These 32 T cell receptor beta chains were all obtained from the same sample, sequenced in a study of T cells in Graves' hyperthyroidism and ophthalmopathy. The source material, RNA transcripts, was used to amplify TCR beta CDR3 regions. When the TCR CDR3 underwent first-round RT-PCR, the HTBI primer set was used. TCRdb processed the multiplex PCR reads anew with MiXCR; each CDR3 protein has one entry. The data contain around 350,000 distinct CDR3 sequences, approximately 14% of them singletons. The specimen was blood. The receptors originated from a woman younger than 35 with Graves' hyperthyroidism that later progressed to Graves' ophthalmopathy.

This clonotype was detected many times. The J gene is TRBJ2-7, the V gene TRBV12-3 or TRBV12-4; D is ambiguous. The CDR3 is made up of 13 amino acids. V was cut by 3 bases and J by 2 bases, with 8 bases left in between. The CDR3 bases are TGTGCCAGCAGTTTGGTCGGCCCCTACGAGCAGTACTTC. Its protein product is CASSLVGPYEQYF.

This clonotype was seen at least ten times. The CDR3 DNA is TGTGCCAGCAGCTTAGACAGGGAGACTGAAGCTTTCTTT. Translating it yields CASSLDRETEAFF. The rearrangement uses TRBV7-9 and TRBJ1-1; tentative D call: TRBD1 (6 bases). Germline loops: CDR1 SEHNR, CDR2 FQNEAQ (reference sequence). The CDR3 is made up of 13 amino acids. V was trimmed by 1 base and J by 5 bases, leaving 8 bases between them.

In its sample, this clonotype was seen many times. The gene calls are TRBV6-2 or TRBV6-3 and TRBJ2-7; 12 bases are shared with TRBD2. J was trimmed by 5 bases and V by 0 bases; bases with no gene match: 11. CDR3 length: 18 residues. Looked up from germline, CDR1 is MNHEY and CDR2 is SVGEGT. In DNA, the CDR3 is TGTGCCAGCAGTTACTCGGGACTAGCGGGTTGGACTAACGACGAGCAGTACTTC. It specifies CASSYSGLAGWTNDEQYF.

This clonotype came up many times. The genes are TRBV7-2 and TRBJ2-7, with TRBD2 as a possible D gene (6 bases). The ends were cut back, 1 base at V and 1 base at J, with 11 bases in the middle. Germline-derived CDR1 and CDR2 are SGHTA and FQGNSA. The CDR3 covers 15 residues. The CDR3: CASSLGAGASYEQYF. Here the CDR3 DNA reads TGTGCCAGCAGCTTAGGAGCGGGCGCTTCCTACGAGCAGTACTTC.

This clonotype turned up a few times. A much larger clone lies a single base off, so this may be a read error. V is TRBV28 and J is TRBJ2-1; TRBD2 agrees at 13 bases. Germline V gene sequence: CDR1 MDHEN, CDR2 SYDVKM. Trimming cost V 7 bases and J 7 bases; bases outside gene matches: 7. The CDR3 spans 15 residues. DNA for the CDR3: TGTGCCAGCAATTTGCCGACTAGCGGGAGGAATGAGCAGTTCTTC. This encodes CASNLPTSGRNEQFF.

For this clonotype: Possible read error: a much larger clone is one base away. J is TRBJ1-2 and V is TRBV7-2, with TRBD1 as a possible D gene (6 bases). V dropped 4 bases and J dropped 4 bases, with 16 bases sitting between them. The CDR3 consists of 15 residues. Per the germline V gene, CDR1 is SGHTA and CDR2 is FQGNSA. CDR3 loop: CASSSDSFLIYGYTF. The CDR3 region has the DNA TGTGCCAGCAGCTCGGACAGTTTTTTGATCTATGGCTACACCTTC.

This chain joins TRBV20-1 and TRBJ2-1, with 10 positions matching TRBD2. Trimming took 5 bases from V and 1 from J; bases not matched to a gene: 14. The CDR3 spans 18 residues. CDR1 is DFQATT, CDR2 SNEGSKA, per germline (reference sequence). This CDR3 is CSAAGVAGGPRSYNEQFF. CDR3 in DNA: TGCAGTGCTGCCGGGGTAGCGGGAGGACCGAGGTCCTACAATGAGCAGTTCTTC.

This clonotype appeared many times. The V gene is TRBV2, the J gene TRBJ2-5, with D unclear. The CDR3 spans 14 residues. Deletions cut 7 bases from V and 2 bases from J, with 14 bases between. Germline V CDR1 and CDR2: SNHLY, FYNNEI. The CDR3 region is CASKARWQQETQYF. CDR3 DNA: TGTGCCAGCAAAGCGAGGTGGCAGCAAGAGACCCAGTACTTC.

This clonotype was picked up many times. The CDR3 nucleotides are TGTGCCAGCAGTGTACTAGCGGGAGTATCCGGGGAGCTGTTTTTT. Protein sequence: CASSVLAGVSGELFF. The chain links TRBV6-1 to TRBJ2-2; 11 nucleotides line up with TRBD2. The trim removed 4 bases at V and 6 bases at J, leaving 4 bases unmatched. CDR1 is MNHNS, CDR2 SASEGT, per germline. The length of the CDR3 is 15 residues.

This clonotype was observed many times. The chain links TRBV10-3 to TRBJ1-2; D is unclear. Germline CDR1 and CDR2: ENHRY and SYGVKD. CDR3 length: 14 residues. V was clipped by 2 bases and J by 8 bases, with 15 bases between them. The CDR3 sequence: CAISESTSNSGYTF. The CDR3 nucleotides read TGTGCCATCAGTGAGAGCACCTCCAACAGCGGCTACACCTTC.

This clonotype showed up many times. V usage is TRBV28 and J usage is TRBJ2-1, with TRBD2 matching 9 bases. The CDR3 covers 15 residues. The germline CDR1 and CDR2 sequences are MDHEN and SYDVKM. V lost 6 bases and J lost 6; bases outside the gene matches: 9. The CDR3 bases are TGTGCCAGCAGCCGTAGCGGGAGAGTCGGCAATGAGCAGTTCTTC. Translating gives CASSRSGRVGNEQFF.

This clonotype was detected a few times. The V gene is TRBV20-1, the J gene TRBJ1-1, with 7 bases that match TRBD1. Germline loops: CDR1 DFQATT, CDR2 SNEGSKA (reference sequence). The CDR3 has 15 amino acids. The V gene end was trimmed by 3 bases and the J gene end by 7 bases; junction bases not matched to a gene: 14. For the CDR3, the DNA is TGCAGTGCTAGCCTGGGGGCACAGGGGCCACGTGAAGCTTTCTTT. Its protein product is CSASLGAQGPREAFF.

For this clonotype: Being one base from a much bigger clone, this may be a read error. The CDR3 DNA reads TGTGCCAGCAGCCAGTTAGACGGGGCGCTACGTGGCTACACCTTC. This encodes CASSQLDGALRGYTF. V and J are TRBV3-1 and TRBJ1-2, with D possibly TRBD1 on 5 matching bases. The CDR3 runs 15 residues. The germline V and J ends were trimmed by 3 bases and 7 bases, with 18 bases remaining between them. Germline V gene sequence: CDR1 LGHDT, CDR2 YNNKEL (reference sequence).

This clonotype was detected only a few times. This chain uses TRBV19 with TRBJ1-5; 9 bases fit TRBD1. Losses at the gene ends were 5 bases for V and 3 bases for J; bases not matched to a gene: 8. Germline CDR1 reads LNHDA; CDR2 reads SQIVND (reference sequence). The CDR3 covers 16 residues. CDR3 residues: CASSLGRTGDNQPQHF. The CDR3 bases are TGTGCCAGTAGTCTAGGACGGACAGGGGACAATCAGCCCCAGCATTTT.

This clonotype was counted ten times or more. The chain couples TRBV20-1 to TRBJ2-2, with unresolved D. V was trimmed by 2 bases and J by 8 bases, leaving 9 bases between them. CDR3 length equals 12 residues. CDR1 is DFQATT and CDR2 is SNEGSKA in the germline V gene (reference sequence). In nucleotides, the CDR3 is TGCAGTGCTAGATACCGACTTGGGGAGCTGTTTTTT. Encoded protein: CSARYRLGELFF.

This clonotype was seen repeatedly, ten times or more. The chain has TRBV27 and TRBJ1-2, with unresolved D. The V gene's germline CDR1 is MNHEY and CDR2 SMNVEV (reference sequence). With 4 bases removed from V and 6 bases from J, the gap between germline ends came to 15 bases. There are 14 residues in the CDR3. DNA of the CDR3: TGTGCCAGCAGTTCACCCTCGACGGGGAATGGCTACACCTTC. As protein: CASSSPSTGNGYTF.

CDR3 sequence (DNA): TGCGCCAGCAGCCAAGACCCCGGGACGGGCACAGATACGCAGTATTTT. This gives the protein CASSQDPGTGTDTQYF. The V gene is TRBV4-3, the J gene TRBJ2-3; the D gene could be TRBD1 or TRBD2 (5 bases each). The CDR3 length is 16 residues. The V end lost 0 bases, the J end lost 1 base, and 11 bases lay between the germline ends. Germline CDR1 and CDR2: LGHNA and YSLEER.

This clonotype was observed at least ten times. The chain combines TRBV7-8 with TRBJ2-3, with D tentatively TRBD2 (5 bases). Per the germline V gene, CDR1 is SGHVS and CDR2 is FQNEAQ. Trimming removed 3 bases from V and 5 bases from J, with 12 bases in between. This CDR3 is 14 amino acids long. For the CDR3, the DNA is TGTGCCAGCAGCTTCCAGGCTCGGGGAGATACGCAGTATTTT. Protein sequence: CASSFQARGDTQYF.

This clonotype was observed many times. The chain is built from TRBV18 and TRBJ2-1; 7 bases line up with TRBD1. The V gene's germline CDR1 is KGHSH and CDR2 LQKENI. Trimming removed 3 bases from V and 5 bases from J; junction bases left unmatched: 7. CDR3 length equals 15 residues. The CDR3 loop is CASSPTSDRNNEQFF. CDR3 DNA sequence: TGTGCCAGCTCACCCACCTCGGACAGGAACAATGAGCAGTTCTTC. The full variable domain, in which reference TRBV18 and TRBJ2-1 provide the parts outside the CDR3, is NAGVMQNPRHLVRRRGQEARLRCSPMKGHSHVYWYRQLPEEGLKFMVYLQKENIIDESGMPKERFSAEFPKEGPSILRIQQVVRGDSAAYFCASSPTSDRNNEQFFGPGTRLTVL.

The sample holds a few counts of this clonotype. V and J are TRBV6-1 and TRBJ2-1, with a weak D call TRBD1 (6 bases). The CDR3 covers 14 residues. Per the germline V gene, CDR1 is MNHNS and CDR2 is SASEGT. The V end was cut by 5 bases, the J end by 6 bases, with 14 bases between. The CDR3 sequence: CASSTGTPPNEQFF. Written as DNA, the CDR3 is TGTGCCAGCAGTACAGGGACCCCACCCAATGAGCAGTTCTTC.

There are many counts of this clonotype. The genes are TRBV6-1 and TRBJ2-7; 7 nucleotides align to TRBD1. V shed 6 bases, J shed 2 bases, and the junction held 7 bases outside the gene matches. CDR3 length equals 14 residues. Looked up from germline, CDR1 is MNHNS and CDR2 is SASEGT. CDR3 DNA: TGTGCCAGCAGAAGCGAGGGGGCGACCTACGAGCAGTACTTC. Amino acids: CASRSEGATYEQYF.

This chain links TRBV20-1 with TRBJ1-5; D is possibly TRBD1 (6 bases). Germline V lookup: CDR1 DFQATT, CDR2 SNEGSKA (reference sequence). The CDR3 extends over 15 amino acids. Trimming removed 1 base from V and 6 bases from J, with 16 bases in between. In DNA, the CDR3 is TGCAGTGCTAGAGGTTCCTCAGGGGTATCTCAGCCCCAGCATTTT. Protein product: CSARGSSGVSQPQHF.

This clonotype was detected a few times. The chain couples TRBV6-2 or TRBV6-3 to TRBJ1-4; possible D gene TRBD1, 5 bases. The CDR3 consists of 13 residues. V dropped 7 bases and J dropped 8 bases, with 14 bases sitting between them. Germline CDR1 is MNHEY and CDR2 is SVGEGT. In nucleotides, the CDR3 is TGTGCCAGCATTGGGACTATGGAAGAAAAACTGTTTTTT. It encodes CASIGTMEEKLFF.

This clonotype was counted many times. This chain links TRBV18 with TRBJ2-7; D is ambiguous. The CDR3 sequence is 16 residues long. Between the trimmed V and J ends, which lost 2 bases and 2 bases, there was a span of 16 bases. Per the germline V gene, CDR1 is KGHSH and CDR2 is LQKENI. The DNA of the CDR3 is TGTGCCAGCTCACCATCGCTGACACCTCTACCCTACGAGCAGTACTTC. Protein product: CASSPSLTPLPYEQYF.

V is TRBV6-1 and J is TRBJ1-5, with 7 bases lining up with TRBD1. CDR3 length: 15 residues. The V gene's germline CDR1 is MNHNS and CDR2 SASEGT. The ends lost 6 bases at V and 1 base at J; junction bases unmatched: 6. The CDR3 bases are TGTGCCAGCAGAAAGGGGGCGGTAAGCAATCAGCCCCAGCATTTT. Translation gives CASRKGAVSNQPQHF.

This clonotype was recorded at least ten times. This sequence joins TRBV12-3 or TRBV12-4 and TRBJ2-3; the D is unclear. V lost 6 bases and J lost 6, with 10 bases in between. This CDR3 has 12 residues. The CDR3 DNA reads TGTGCCAGCAGGCAGGTGGAGGATACGCAGTATTTT. As protein: CASRQVEDTQYF.

At least ten counts were recorded for this clonotype. This rearrangement joins TRBV6-2 or TRBV6-3 to TRBJ2-5; TRBD1 might be the D (5 bases). Germline CDR1 MNHEY, CDR2 SVGEGT. V was clipped by 0 bases and J by 5 bases, with 10 bases between them. There are 14 residues in the CDR3. CDR3: CASSYSRGSETQYF. In DNA form, the CDR3 reads TGTGCCAGCAGTTACTCAAGGGGCAGCGAGACCCAGTACTTC.

There are a few counts of this clonotype. The chain couples TRBV6-1 to TRBJ1-2; D might be TRBD1 (5 bases). Germline V gene lookup returns CDR1 MNHNS and CDR2 SASEGT. The CDR3 extends over 13 amino acids. The V end lost 9 bases, the J end lost 1 base, and 12 bases lay between the germline ends. In nucleotides, the CDR3 is TGTGCCAGTAAGGGGATTAATAACTATGGCTACACCTTC. Its protein product is CASKGINNYGYTF.

Many counts were recorded for this clonotype. The chain carries TRBV20-1 and TRBJ2-7; 10 nucleotides match TRBD2. With 3 bases clipped from V and 4 bases from J, the junction kept 9 bases outside the gene matches. This CDR3 has 15 residues. Per the germline V gene, CDR1 is DFQATT and CDR2 is SNEGSKA (reference sequence). CDR3 loop: CSASTLAGGIYEQYF. The DNA of the CDR3 is TGCAGTGCTAGCACCTTAGCGGGAGGAATTTACGAGCAGTACTTC.

The genes are TRBV6-2 or TRBV6-3 and TRBJ2-1, with 7 bases identical to TRBD2. CDR3 size: 18 residues. V gave up 2 bases and J gave up 8 bases; unmatched junction bases: 18. Germline loops: CDR1 MNHEY, CDR2 SVGEGT. In DNA form, the CDR3 reads TGTGCCAGCAGTTACAGCGTCGTCGTTGGCGGGAGTAGCGATGAGCAGTTCTTC. This encodes CASSYSVVVGGSSDEQFF.

The J gene is TRBJ2-3, the V gene TRBV30; a possible D gene is TRBD2 (7 bases). V dropped 2 bases and J dropped 4 bases, with 16 bases sitting between them. The CDR3 runs to 15 residues. In germline, CDR1 is GTSNPN, CDR2 SVGIG (reference sequence). For the CDR3, the DNA is TGTGCCTGGAGTTTTTTCCCGGGGGGCGCAGATACGCAGTATTTT. Translating gives CAWSFFPGGADTQYF. The full variable domain, completed using reference TRBV30 and TRBJ2-3, is SQTIHQWPATLVQPVGSPLSLECTVEGTSNPNLYWYRQAAGRGLQLLFYSVGIGQISSEVPQNLSASRPQDRQFILSSKKLLLSDSGFYLCAWSFFPGGADTQYFGPGTRLTVL.

This sequence joins TRBV4-3 and TRBJ2-1; 9 bases map to TRBD2. The CDR3 is 17 residues long. Per the germline V gene, CDR1 is LGHNA and CDR2 is YSLEER. J gave up 0 bases and V 3 bases, and 6 bases lay outside the gene matches. The CDR3 loop is CASSHSRSGSSYNEQFF. As DNA, the CDR3 is TGCGCCAGCAGCCATTCACGTAGCGGGAGCTCCTACAATGAGCAGTTCTTC.